The clone carrying this T cell receptor (beta chain) appeared many times. The V end lost 1 base, the J end lost 0 bases, and 5 bases lay between the germline ends. Germline loops: CDR1 SGHDT, CDR2 YYEEEE. The CDR3 runs 13 residues. The sample comes from a study of low-dose radiotherapy and immunotherapy resistance in tumors. TRAV- and TRBV-specific primers, spanning alpha and beta chains, primed first-strand cDNA. The authors amplified TCRs for 20 to 25 PCR cycles with a constant-region primer and a V-primer adapter. It was by in vitro transcription that isolated mRNA was amplified. TCRdb called the reads again in MiXCR, with one record for every CDR3 protein. The table lists about 97,000 distinct CDR3 sequences, less than 25% of them singletons. Described time point: after trial treatment. Treatment specified: LDRT plus nivolumab, ipilimumab, low-dose cyclophosphamide and aspirin (RACIN trial).

This chain connects TRBV5-6 to TRBJ2-7; D not certain. Here the sequenced sample was PBMCs, taken after low-dose radiotherapy plus immunotherapy. The receptor was isolated from a male donor with prostate cancer. The CDR3 spells CASSLKGSYEQYF. In nucleotides, the CDR3 is TGTGCCAGCAGCTTGAAGGGCTCCTACGAGCAGTACTTC.